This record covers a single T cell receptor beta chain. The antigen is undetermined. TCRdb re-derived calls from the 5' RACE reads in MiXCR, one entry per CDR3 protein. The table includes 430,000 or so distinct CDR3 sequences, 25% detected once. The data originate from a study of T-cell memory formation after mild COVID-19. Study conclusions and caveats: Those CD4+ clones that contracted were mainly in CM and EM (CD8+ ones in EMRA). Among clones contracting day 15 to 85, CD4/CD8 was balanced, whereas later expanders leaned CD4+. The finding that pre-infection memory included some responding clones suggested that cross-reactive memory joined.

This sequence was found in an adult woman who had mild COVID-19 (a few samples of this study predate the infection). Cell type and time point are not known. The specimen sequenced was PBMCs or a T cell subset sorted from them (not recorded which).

The CDR3 DNA reads TGTGCCAGCAGTTCACCGGGGGGGGTCGGCACAGATACGCAGTATTTT. This sequence encodes CASSSPGGVGTDTQYF. The chain has TRBV6-5 and TRBJ2-3; 8 nucleotides align to TRBD2. Germline V gene lookup returns CDR1 MNHEY and CDR2 SVGAGI. This CDR3 comprises 16 residues. The ends lost 4 bases at V and 1 base at J; junction bases unmatched: 7.